The 2 T cell receptor beta chains below were found in one sample sequenced in a study of T cell repertoires in cytomegalovirus infection. TCRdb fed the reads into MiXCR, producing one record per CDR3 protein. The sample holds some 400,000 distinct CDR3 sequences, around 18% seen once. The source material was PBMCs. These receptors came from a human donor in good health (CMV status not recorded). Some clones in this sample may be carry-over from other donors' samples.

This clonotype was observed a handful of times. The CDR3 DNA follows: TGTGCCAGCAGTCTGAATCAGGGGGATCAGCCCCAGCATTTT. As protein: CASSLNQGDQPQHF. The chain recombines TRBV2 with TRBJ1-5; 7 bases map to TRBD1. The CDR3 spans 14 residues. Germline CDR1 SNHLY, CDR2 FYNNEI. The junction had 6 bases not matched to a gene; V was cut back by 5 bases and J by 5 bases.

The chain employs TRBV12-3 or TRBV12-4 and TRBJ2-7; 8 bases line up with TRBD1. This CDR3 is 13 amino acids long. Trimming took 7 bases from V and 6 from J; bases not matched to a gene: 8. CDR3 loop: CASKFQDRAEQYF. The CDR3 nucleotides are TGTGCCAGCAAATTTCAGGACAGGGCCGAGCAGTACTTC.